One T cell receptor beta chain is described in this entry. Its antigen is undetermined. This sample stems from a study of CD8 T cells in ankylosing spondylitis. General study results and limits: A motif of 7 to 9 highly homologous TCR beta variants was seen as apparently characteristic of ankylosing spondylitis blood. Certain motif variants had earlier been reported in reactive arthritis synovial fluid and blood. Reported data indicate significant enrichment of disease-linked clones within matched ankylosing spondylitis synovial fluid. Disease-linked clones bore a CD8+ phenotype and were relatively rare in peripheral blood.

V lost 0 bases to trimming and J lost 4 bases, with 10 bases between them. Looked up from germline, CDR1 is SGDLS and CDR2 is YYNGEE. This CDR3 contains 14 residues. Molecular-barcoded quantitative 5'-RACE produced these TCR beta libraries. TCRdb ran MiXCR on the 5' RACE reads and lists one entry per CDR3 protein. Of fewer than 500,000 distinct CDR3 sequences in the sample, roughly 26% were seen once. The source of this sequence is a male donor with ankylosing spondylitis. The genes are TRBV9 and TRBJ1-1; no firm D call. Sequenced material: blood, either unsorted or a sorted T cell fraction (not recorded which). CDR3 region: CASSVDGGITEAFF. DNA for the CDR3: TGTGCCAGCAGCGTAGATGGAGGGATCACTGAAGCTTTCTTT.